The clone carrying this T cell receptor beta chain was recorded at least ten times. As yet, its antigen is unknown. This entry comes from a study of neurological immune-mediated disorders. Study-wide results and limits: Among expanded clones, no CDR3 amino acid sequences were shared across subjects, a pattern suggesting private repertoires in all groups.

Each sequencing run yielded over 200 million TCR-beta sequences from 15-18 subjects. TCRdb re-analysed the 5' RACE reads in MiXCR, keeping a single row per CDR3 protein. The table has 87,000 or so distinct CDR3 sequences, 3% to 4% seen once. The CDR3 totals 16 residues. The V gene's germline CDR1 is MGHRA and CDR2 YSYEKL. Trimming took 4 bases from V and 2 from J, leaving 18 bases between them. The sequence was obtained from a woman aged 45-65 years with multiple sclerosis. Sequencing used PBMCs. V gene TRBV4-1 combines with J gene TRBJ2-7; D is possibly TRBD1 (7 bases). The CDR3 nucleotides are TGCGCCAGCAGCCGGGGGGACAGCACAGTTCCCTACGAGCAGTACTTC. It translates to CASSRGDSTVPYEQYF.